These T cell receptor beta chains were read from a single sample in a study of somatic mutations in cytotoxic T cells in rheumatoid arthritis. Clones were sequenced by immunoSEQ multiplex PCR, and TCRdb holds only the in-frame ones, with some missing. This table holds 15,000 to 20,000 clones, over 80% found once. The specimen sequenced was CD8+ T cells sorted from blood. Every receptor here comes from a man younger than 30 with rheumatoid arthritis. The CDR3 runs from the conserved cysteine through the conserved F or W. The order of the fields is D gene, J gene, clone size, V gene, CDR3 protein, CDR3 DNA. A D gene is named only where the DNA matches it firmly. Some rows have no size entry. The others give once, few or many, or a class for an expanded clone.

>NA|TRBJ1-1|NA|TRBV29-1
CSVVGRIANTEAFF
TGCAGCGTTGTGGGACGGATCGCGAACACTGAAGCTTTCTTT
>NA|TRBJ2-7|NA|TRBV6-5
CASSYSGSRYEQYF
TGTGCCAGCAGTTACTCAGGGTCTCGCTACGAGCAGTACTTC
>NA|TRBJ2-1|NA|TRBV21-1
CASSPRTSGGAGEQFF
TGTGCCAGCAGCCCCCGGACTAGCGGGGGGGCAGGTGAGCAGTTCTTC
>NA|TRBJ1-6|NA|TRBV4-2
CASSQVPGQHNSPLHF
TGTGCCAGCAGCCAAGTCCCCGGACAGCATAATTCACCCCTCCACTTT
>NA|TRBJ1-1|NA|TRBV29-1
CSVEDRGRTGTFEAFF
TGCAGCGTTGAAGATCGGGGCCGGACCGGGACATTCGAAGCTTTCTTT
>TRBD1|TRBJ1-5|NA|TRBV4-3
CASSRDREAGLNQPQHF
TGCGCCAGCAGCCGCGACAGGGAGGCAGGATTGAATCAGCCCCAGCATTTT
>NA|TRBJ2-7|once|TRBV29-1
CSVEWQGAYEQYF
TGCAGCGTTGAATGGCAGGGAGCCTACGAGCAGTACTTC
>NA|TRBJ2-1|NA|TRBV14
CASSQVKRGGEQFF
TGTGCCAGCAGCCAAGTAAAAAGAGGTGGTGAGCAGTTCTTC
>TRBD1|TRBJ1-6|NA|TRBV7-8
CASRPNRGQNSPLHF
TGTGCCAGCAGGCCAAACAGGGGGCAAAATTCACCCCTCCACTTT
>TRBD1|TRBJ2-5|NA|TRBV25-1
CASARRQGLLQETQYF
TGTGCCAGCGCTCGGAGACAGGGTCTTTTACAAGAGACCCAGTACTTC
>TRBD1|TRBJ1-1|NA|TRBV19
CASSIGTGRTEAFF
TGTGCCAGTAGTATCGGGACAGGGAGGACTGAAGCTTTCTTT
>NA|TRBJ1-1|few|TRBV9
CASSVSGTRTFEAFF
TGTGCCAGCAGCGTCAGCGGGACCCGTACATTTGAAGCTTTCTTT
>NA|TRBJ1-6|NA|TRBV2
CASSEKGFPYNSPLHF
TGTGCCAGCAGTGAAAAGGGTTTCCCCTATAATTCACCCCTCCACTTT
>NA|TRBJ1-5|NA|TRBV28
CASRSVFGVNRDQPQHF
TGTGCCAGCAGGTCGGTTTTCGGGGTTAATCGCGATCAGCCCCAGCATTTT
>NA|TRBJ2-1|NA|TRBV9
CASSVVSPGEQFF
TGTGCCAGCAGCGTAGTCTCCCCGGGTGAGCAGTTCTTC
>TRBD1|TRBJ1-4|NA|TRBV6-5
CASSTTGGVNEKLFF
TGTGCCAGCAGTACTACAGGGGGAGTTAATGAAAAACTGTTTTTT
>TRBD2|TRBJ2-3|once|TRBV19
CASSMGLAGVLTDTQYF
TGTGCCAGTAGTATGGGACTAGCGGGGGTTCTCACAGATACGCAGTATTTT
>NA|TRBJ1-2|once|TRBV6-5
CASSYLTAARGGYTF
TGTGCCAGCAGTTACCTAACAGCGGCGAGAGGTGGCTACACCTTC
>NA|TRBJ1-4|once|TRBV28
CASSPPGPATNEKLFF
TGTGCCAGCAGCCCGCCCGGCCCTGCAACTAATGAAAAACTGTTTTTT
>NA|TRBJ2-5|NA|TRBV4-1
CASSPLSNGWAGNQETQYF
TGCGCCAGCAGCCCCTTGTCGAATGGATGGGCAGGTAACCAAGAGACCCAGTACTTC
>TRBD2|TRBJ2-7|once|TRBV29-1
CSVVLAGTYEQYF
TGCAGCGTTGTACTAGCGGGAACCTACGAGCAGTACTTC
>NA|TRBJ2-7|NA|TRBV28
CASSYQGGLYEQYF
TGTGCCAGCAGCTATCAGGGGGGCTTATACGAGCAGTACTTC
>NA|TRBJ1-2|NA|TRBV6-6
CASSYSQPNYGYTF
TGTGCCAGCAGTTACTCGCAACCTAACTATGGCTACACCTTC
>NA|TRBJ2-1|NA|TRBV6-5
CASPPSPGLESEQFF
TGTGCCAGCCCCCCTAGCCCGGGACTGGAGTCTGAGCAGTTCTTC
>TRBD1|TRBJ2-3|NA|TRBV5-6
CASSPGTGEEFTDTQYF
TGTGCCAGCAGCCCCGGGACAGGGGAAGAGTTTACAGATACGCAGTATTTT
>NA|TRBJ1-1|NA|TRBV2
CASSEGTDPEAFF
TGTGCCAGCAGTGAGGGGACGGACCCTGAAGCTTTCTTT
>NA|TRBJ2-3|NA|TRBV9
CASSSSADLVTDTQYF
TGTGCCAGCAGCTCTAGTGCAGATCTAGTCACAGATACGCAGTATTTT
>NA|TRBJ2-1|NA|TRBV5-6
CASSIGTSNEQFF
TGTGCCAGCAGCATAGGGACATCCAATGAGCAGTTCTTC
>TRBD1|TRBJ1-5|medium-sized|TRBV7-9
CASSSDRGNQPQHF
TGTGCCAGCAGCTCCGACAGGGGTAATCAGCCCCAGCATTTT
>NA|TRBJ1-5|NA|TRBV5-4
CASSLAPGSQPQHF
TGTGCCAGCAGCTTGGCTCCGGGCTCTCAGCCCCAGCATTTT
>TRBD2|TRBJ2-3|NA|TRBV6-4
CASSTSGGTDTQYF
TGTGCCAGCAGTACTAGCGGGGGCACAGATACGCAGTATTTT
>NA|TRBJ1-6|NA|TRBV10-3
CAISESNRPHQNSPLHF
TGTGCCATCAGTGAGTCGAACAGGCCCCATCAAAATTCACCCCTCCACTTT
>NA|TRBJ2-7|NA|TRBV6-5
CASSIGLSYEQYF
TGTGCCAGCAGTATAGGACTGTCCTACGAGCAGTACTTC
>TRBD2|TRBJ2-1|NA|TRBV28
CASSPHSGSYNEQFF
TGTGCCAGCAGTCCGCATAGCGGGAGCTACAATGAGCAGTTCTTC
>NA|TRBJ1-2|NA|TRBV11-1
CASSFPPTSNYGYTF
TGTGCCAGCAGCTTTCCACCGACATCGAACTATGGCTACACCTTC